Shown below are 29 T cell receptor beta chains from a single sample sequenced in a study of blood T cell repertoires in COVID-19. Sequenced by immunoSEQ multiplex PCR; TCRdb stores in-frame clones only, minus some. There are over 200,000 clones in the sample; roughly 84% occur only once, and 6.8% lies in the top ten. Sequences were obtained from PBMCs or T cells enriched from blood (not recorded which). The origin of the receptors is a woman between 40 and 50 years old who had recovered from COVID-19.

The chain employs TRBV5-5 and TRBJ2-7, with a possible D match to TRBD2 (5 bases). This CDR3 contains 13 residues. Germline V gene data show CDR1 as SGHKS and CDR2 as YYEKEE (reference sequence). V was trimmed by 4 bases and J by 5 bases, leaving 13 bases between them. The chain's CDR3 is CASSAGIPHEQYV. The CDR3 region has the DNA TGTGCCAGCAGCGCCGGGATCCCCCACGAGCAGTACGTC.

The chain joins TRBV19 to TRBJ2-1, with 12 bases lining up with TRBD2. V lost 5 bases and J lost 7; bases outside the gene matches: 12. Germline V gives CDR1 LNHDA, CDR2 SQIVND (reference sequence). This CDR3 spans 17 amino acids. This chain's CDR3 is CASSSPPGLAGINEQFF. Here the CDR3 DNA reads TGTGCCAGTAGTTCTCCTCCGGGACTAGCGGGCATTAATGAGCAGTTCTTC.

This clone was seen more than once but under ten times. The rearrangement joins TRBV4-1 to TRBJ1-1; D might be TRBD1 (5 bases). This CDR3 is 14 amino acids long. Trimming pared 0 bases from V and 5 bases from J, leaving 10 bases between. In germline, CDR1 is MGHRA, CDR2 YSYEKL. The chain's CDR3 is CASSQEGVWTEAFF. The CDR3 DNA reads as TGCGCCAGCAGCCAAGAAGGGGTCTGGACTGAAGCTTTCTTT.

The chain uses TRBV5-4 and TRBJ2-1, with D possibly being TRBD1 (6 bases). CDR1 and CDR2 from the germline V gene are SGHNT and YYREEE (reference sequence). The CDR3 consists of 14 residues. The V end lost 3 bases, the J end lost 3 bases, and 10 bases lay between the germline ends. The CDR3 loop reads CASSSRTDYNEQFF. DNA for the CDR3: TGTGCCAGCAGCTCACGGACAGACTACAATGAGCAGTTCTTC. The variable domain in full, completed from reference TRBV5-4 and TRBJ2-1, reads ETGVTQSPTHLIKTRGQQVTLRCSSQSGHNTVSWYQQALGQGPQFIFQYYREEENGRGNFPPRFSGLQFPNYSSELNVNALELDDSALYLCASSSRTDYNEQFFGPGTRLTVL.

The chain links TRBV7-9 to TRBJ2-4; no definite D call. The CDR3 has 15 amino acids. V was trimmed by 5 bases and J by 3 bases, leaving 14 bases between them. Per the germline V gene, CDR1 is SEHNR and CDR2 is FQNEAQ (reference sequence). The CDR3 DNA sequence: TGTGCCAGCAGCCTCGGTGCACCCAACAAAAACATTCAGTACTTC. This codes for CASSLGAPNKNIQYF.

This clone was detected only a few times. The chain links TRBV28 to TRBJ2-7, with 10 bases aligning to TRBD2. Germline CDR1 and CDR2: MDHEN and SYDVKM. V trimming: 5 bases; J trimming: 4 bases; junction bases outside the gene matches: 5. This CDR3 spans 14 amino acids. CDR3 DNA sequence: TGTGCCAGCAGTCTAGCGGGAGATCCGTACGAGCAGTACGTC. As protein: CASSLAGDPYEQYV.

This clone was seen a handful of times. This CDR3 reads CASSFQVVGYSPLHF. The DNA of the CDR3 is TGTGCCAGCAGTTTCCAGGTAGTGGGTTATTCACCCCTCCACTTT. J is TRBJ1-6 and V is TRBV28; the D is unclear. The germline V gene has CDR1 MDHEN and CDR2 SYDVKM. The CDR3 has 15 amino acids. Trimming shortened V by 3 bases and J by 8 bases, and 14 bases separated the two germline ends.

J is TRBJ2-1 and V is TRBV4-1; TRBD2 matches at 9 bases. This CDR3 has 16 amino acids. Trimming at V came to 1 base and at J to 7 bases, leaving 8 bases not matched to a gene. Germline assignment: CDR1 MGHRA and CDR2 YSYEKL. The CDR3 DNA sequence: TGCGCCAGCAGCCAAGGGGGGCGGGAGGGGGGGAATGAGCAGTTCTTC. It codes for CASSQGGREGGNEQFF.

This chain links TRBV3-1 (or the pseudogene TRBV3-2) with TRBJ2-3, with D tentatively TRBD2 (7 bases). The ends were cut back, 6 bases at V and 7 bases at J, with 20 bases in the middle. The length of the CDR3 is 15 residues. Germline assignment: CDR1 LGHDT and CDR2 YNNKEL (reference sequence). CDR3 sequence (DNA): TGTGCCAGCAGTCCCACGGGGGGCACGGTAAATACGCAGTATTTT. Translating it yields CASSPTGGTVNTQYF.

The chain employs TRBV19 and TRBJ2-1; tentative D call: TRBD2 (6 bases). V was trimmed by 5 bases and J by 6 bases, leaving 11 bases between them. The germline gives CDR1 LNHDA, CDR2 SQIVND (reference sequence). This CDR3 comprises 13 residues. CDR3 bases: TGTGCCAGTAGTGAAGGGACTGCCAATGAGCAGTTCTTC. Translating it yields CASSEGTANEQFF.

V usage is TRBV24-1 and J usage is TRBJ2-5, with TRBD1 matching over 9 bases. Germline CDR1 is KGHDR and CDR2 is SFDVKD. The length of the CDR3 is 18 residues. J lost 0 bases, V lost 0 bases, and 7 bases had no gene match. In nucleotides, the CDR3 is TGTGCCACCAGTGATTTGAGGACAGGGGCTTCCTACCAAGAGACCCAGTACTTC. Translated: CATSDLRTGASYQETQYF.

CDR3 coding DNA: TGTGCCAGCAGTGACATAGGGGGCCGGGGTAATGAAAAACTGTTTTTT. Encoded protein: CASSDIGGRGNEKLFF. The chain couples TRBV2 to TRBJ1-4, with TRBD1 matching 7 bases. Germline V gene lookup returns CDR1 SNHLY and CDR2 FYNNEI. The CDR3 spans 16 residues. Losses at the gene ends were 3 bases for V and 4 bases for J; bases not matched to a gene: 8.

The chain recombines TRBV28 with TRBJ1-5; unclear D gene. The length of the CDR3 is 12 residues. V was trimmed by 6 bases and J by 5 bases, leaving 8 bases between them. Germline loops: CDR1 MDHEN, CDR2 SYDVKM. For the CDR3, the DNA is TGTGCCAGCAGCTCGGGGTATCAGCCCCAGCATTTT. This gives the protein CASSSGYQPQHF.

V gene TRBV28 combines with J gene TRBJ1-6; TRBD1 matches 8 bases. The CDR3 totals 15 residues. Germline trimming cut 4 bases from V and 7 bases from J; bases unmatched to any gene: 6. The germline V gene has CDR1 MDHEN and CDR2 SYDVKM. CDR3 bases: TGTGCCAGCAGTTCCTCCGGGACAGGAAATTCACCCCTCCACTTT. This codes for CASSSSGTGNSPLHF. Together with reference TRBV28 and TRBJ1-6, the CDR3 gives the full variable domain: DVKVTQSSRYLVKRTGEKVFLECVQDMDHENMFWYRQDPGLGLRLIYFSYDVKMKEKGDIPEGYSVSREKKERFSLILESASTNQTSMYLCASSSSGTGNSPLHFGNGTRLTVT.

J is TRBJ2-1 and V is TRBV2, with TRBD1 identical over 8 bases. Trimming took 6 bases from V and 7 from J; bases not matched to a gene: 5. Germline V gene data show CDR1 as SNHLY and CDR2 as FYNNEI. The CDR3 loop spans 13 amino acids. The DNA for the CDR3 is TGTGCCAGCAGAGGACAGGGCGGGAATGAGCAGTTCTTC. It specifies CASRGQGGNEQFF.

This clone has only one observation. This chain connects TRBV18 to TRBJ2-3, with D perhaps TRBD1 (6 bases). With 2 bases removed from V and 2 bases from J, the gap between germline ends came to 11 bases. Germline V gives CDR1 KGHSH, CDR2 LQKENI. The CDR3 spans 15 residues. In DNA form, the CDR3 reads TGTGCCAGCTCACCATCGGACAGAGACACAGATACGCAGTATTTT. It translates to CASSPSDRDTDTQYF. Complete variable domain (other parts from reference TRBV18 and TRBJ2-3): NAGVMQNPRHLVRRRGQEARLRCSPMKGHSHVYWYRQLPEEGLKFMVYLQKENIIDESGMPKERFSAEFPKEGPSILRIQQVVRGDSAAYFCASSPSDRDTDTQYFGPGTRLTVL.

V gene TRBV5-1 combines with J gene TRBJ2-2, with D possibly matching TRBD1 (6 bases). The CDR3 consists of 13 residues. The germline V gene has CDR1 SGHRS and CDR2 YFSETQ. V dropped 7 bases and J dropped 6 bases, with 13 bases sitting between them. The CDR3 is CASGRDTAGELFF. CDR3 DNA: TGCGCCAGCGGAAGGGACACGGCCGGGGAGCTGTTTTTT.

This chain joins TRBV11-2 and TRBJ1-6, with 9 positions matching TRBD1. CDR3 length equals 14 residues. Looked up from germline, CDR1 is SGHAT and CDR2 is FQNNGV. The V and J ends lost 3 bases and 9 bases, in that order; junction bases with no gene match: 3. The CDR3 protein is CASSLDRGRSPLHF. CDR3 nucleotides: TGTGCCAGCAGCTTGGACAGGGGACGTTCACCCCTCCACTTT. Combining the CDR3 with reference TRBV11-2 and TRBJ1-6 gives the whole variable domain EAGVAQSPRYKIIEKRQSVAFWCNPISGHATLYWYQQILGQGPKLLIQFQNNGVVDDSQLPKDRFSAERLKGVDSTLKIQPAKLEDSAVYLCASSLDRGRSPLHFGNGTRLTVT.

V is TRBV5-4 and J is TRBJ2-3; 7 bases align to TRBD2. The CDR3 runs to 15 residues. Germline CDR1 is SGHNT and CDR2 is YYREEE (reference sequence). J lost 5 bases, V lost 5 bases, and 11 bases had no gene match. The CDR3: CASRPAGVGIDTQYF. As DNA, the CDR3 is TGTGCCAGCAGACCTGCGGGGGTGGGGATAGATACGCAGTATTTT.

V is TRBV9 and J is TRBJ1-3, with 9 nucleotides matching TRBD1. J was trimmed by 4 bases and V by 2 bases; bases with no gene match: 4. CDR1 is SGDLS, CDR2 YYNGEE, per germline. The CDR3 length is 15 residues. CDR3 protein: CASSVGQGTGNTIYF. CDR3 coding DNA: TGTGCCAGCAGCGTCGGACAGGGGACAGGAAACACCATATATTTT.

This chain joins TRBV5-4 and TRBJ2-5; 8 nucleotides align to TRBD2. There are 15 residues in the CDR3. Looked up from germline, CDR1 is SGHNT and CDR2 is YYREEE (reference sequence). With 0 bases clipped from V and 2 bases from J, the junction kept 3 bases outside the gene matches. CDR3 loop: CASSLAGRAQETQYF. In nucleotides, the CDR3 is TGTGCCAGCAGCTTGGCCGGGAGGGCACAAGAGACCCAGTACTTC.

The V and J genes are TRBV15 and TRBJ1-5; D remains unclear. CDR1 and CDR2 from the germline V gene are LNHNV and YYDKDF (reference sequence). V was cut by 0 bases and J by 2 bases, with 11 bases left in between. The CDR3 length is 16 residues. The CDR3 nucleotides read TGTGCCACCAGCAGAGATCAGGAAACCGGCAATCAGCCCCAGCATTTT. Encoded protein: CATSRDQETGNQPQHF.

The chain links TRBV28 to TRBJ2-1; 11 bases map to TRBD2. In germline, CDR1 is MDHEN, CDR2 SYDVKM. The CDR3 runs to 17 residues. Germline trimming cut 8 bases from V and 0 bases from J; bases unmatched to any gene: 9. The CDR3 region has the DNA TGTGCCAGCCAGAGACTAGCGGGGCGTAGCTCCTACAATGAGCAGTTCTTC. Its translation: CASQRLAGRSSYNEQFF. Drawing the rest from reference TRBV28 and TRBJ2-1, the complete variable domain is DVKVTQSSRYLVKRTGEKVFLECVQDMDHENMFWYRQDPGLGLRLIYFSYDVKMKEKGDIPEGYSVSREKKERFSLILESASTNQTSMYLCASQRLAGRSSYNEQFFGPGTRLTVL.

The sample holds one count of this clone. The chain joins TRBV11-3 to TRBJ1-1, with D perhaps matching TRBD1 (5 bases). This CDR3 comprises 14 residues. V lost 3 bases, J lost 8 bases, and 16 bases lay in between. Germline CDR1 SGHNT, CDR2 YENEEA. In DNA, the CDR3 is TGTGCCAGCAGCTTCCAAGCCTGGGAGGGGGAAGCTTTCTTT. Translated, it gives CASSFQAWEGEAFF.

The chain links TRBV24-1 to TRBJ2-5, with a possible D match to TRBD1 (5 bases). Germline CDR1 and CDR2: KGHDR and SFDVKD. The CDR3 has 15 residues. V lost 4 bases, J lost 5 bases, and 16 bases lay in between. For the CDR3, the DNA is TGTGCCACCAGTGACTCGTCGGCAGGGCGGGAGACCCAGTACTTC. The encoded protein is CATSDSSAGRETQYF.

V usage is TRBV15 and J usage is TRBJ1-6; D not certain. V lost 0 bases to trimming and J lost 7 bases, with 10 bases between them. Germline loops: CDR1 LNHNV, CDR2 YYDKDF (reference sequence). The CDR3 consists of 15 residues. CDR3 in DNA: TGTGCCACCAGCAGAGATAGAGGGTGGAATTCACCCCTCCACTTT. Protein product: CATSRDRGWNSPLHF.

CDR3 in amino acids: CASSTGPSTNEKLFF. CDR3 nucleotide sequence: TGTGCCAGCAGTACAGGGCCCTCAACTAATGAAAAACTGTTTTTT. The chain recombines TRBV6-5 with TRBJ1-4; weak D call: TRBD1 (6 bases). Per the germline V gene, CDR1 is MNHEY and CDR2 is SVGAGI. V was cut by 5 bases and J by 0 bases, with 10 bases left in between. This CDR3 comprises 15 residues.

The chain carries TRBV28 and TRBJ2-7; D gene ambiguous. The length of the CDR3 is 14 residues. Germline values: CDR1 MDHEN, CDR2 SYDVKM. Trimming shortened V by 7 bases and J by 1 base, and 14 bases separated the two germline ends. CDR3 DNA sequence: TGTGCCAGCAATTCCTACGCTAGTTCCTACGAGCAGTACTTC. It encodes CASNSYASSYEQYF.

This rearrangement joins TRBV11-2 to TRBJ2-3, with D possibly being TRBD1 (5 bases). V was cut by 1 base and J by 1 base, with 9 bases left in between. Germline V gene data show CDR1 as SGHAT and CDR2 as FQNNGV. This CDR3 region has 15 residues. The CDR3 DNA reads TGTGCCAGCAGCTTAGTCCAGGGTGGCACAGATACGCAGTATTTT. Amino acid sequence: CASSLVQGGTDTQYF.